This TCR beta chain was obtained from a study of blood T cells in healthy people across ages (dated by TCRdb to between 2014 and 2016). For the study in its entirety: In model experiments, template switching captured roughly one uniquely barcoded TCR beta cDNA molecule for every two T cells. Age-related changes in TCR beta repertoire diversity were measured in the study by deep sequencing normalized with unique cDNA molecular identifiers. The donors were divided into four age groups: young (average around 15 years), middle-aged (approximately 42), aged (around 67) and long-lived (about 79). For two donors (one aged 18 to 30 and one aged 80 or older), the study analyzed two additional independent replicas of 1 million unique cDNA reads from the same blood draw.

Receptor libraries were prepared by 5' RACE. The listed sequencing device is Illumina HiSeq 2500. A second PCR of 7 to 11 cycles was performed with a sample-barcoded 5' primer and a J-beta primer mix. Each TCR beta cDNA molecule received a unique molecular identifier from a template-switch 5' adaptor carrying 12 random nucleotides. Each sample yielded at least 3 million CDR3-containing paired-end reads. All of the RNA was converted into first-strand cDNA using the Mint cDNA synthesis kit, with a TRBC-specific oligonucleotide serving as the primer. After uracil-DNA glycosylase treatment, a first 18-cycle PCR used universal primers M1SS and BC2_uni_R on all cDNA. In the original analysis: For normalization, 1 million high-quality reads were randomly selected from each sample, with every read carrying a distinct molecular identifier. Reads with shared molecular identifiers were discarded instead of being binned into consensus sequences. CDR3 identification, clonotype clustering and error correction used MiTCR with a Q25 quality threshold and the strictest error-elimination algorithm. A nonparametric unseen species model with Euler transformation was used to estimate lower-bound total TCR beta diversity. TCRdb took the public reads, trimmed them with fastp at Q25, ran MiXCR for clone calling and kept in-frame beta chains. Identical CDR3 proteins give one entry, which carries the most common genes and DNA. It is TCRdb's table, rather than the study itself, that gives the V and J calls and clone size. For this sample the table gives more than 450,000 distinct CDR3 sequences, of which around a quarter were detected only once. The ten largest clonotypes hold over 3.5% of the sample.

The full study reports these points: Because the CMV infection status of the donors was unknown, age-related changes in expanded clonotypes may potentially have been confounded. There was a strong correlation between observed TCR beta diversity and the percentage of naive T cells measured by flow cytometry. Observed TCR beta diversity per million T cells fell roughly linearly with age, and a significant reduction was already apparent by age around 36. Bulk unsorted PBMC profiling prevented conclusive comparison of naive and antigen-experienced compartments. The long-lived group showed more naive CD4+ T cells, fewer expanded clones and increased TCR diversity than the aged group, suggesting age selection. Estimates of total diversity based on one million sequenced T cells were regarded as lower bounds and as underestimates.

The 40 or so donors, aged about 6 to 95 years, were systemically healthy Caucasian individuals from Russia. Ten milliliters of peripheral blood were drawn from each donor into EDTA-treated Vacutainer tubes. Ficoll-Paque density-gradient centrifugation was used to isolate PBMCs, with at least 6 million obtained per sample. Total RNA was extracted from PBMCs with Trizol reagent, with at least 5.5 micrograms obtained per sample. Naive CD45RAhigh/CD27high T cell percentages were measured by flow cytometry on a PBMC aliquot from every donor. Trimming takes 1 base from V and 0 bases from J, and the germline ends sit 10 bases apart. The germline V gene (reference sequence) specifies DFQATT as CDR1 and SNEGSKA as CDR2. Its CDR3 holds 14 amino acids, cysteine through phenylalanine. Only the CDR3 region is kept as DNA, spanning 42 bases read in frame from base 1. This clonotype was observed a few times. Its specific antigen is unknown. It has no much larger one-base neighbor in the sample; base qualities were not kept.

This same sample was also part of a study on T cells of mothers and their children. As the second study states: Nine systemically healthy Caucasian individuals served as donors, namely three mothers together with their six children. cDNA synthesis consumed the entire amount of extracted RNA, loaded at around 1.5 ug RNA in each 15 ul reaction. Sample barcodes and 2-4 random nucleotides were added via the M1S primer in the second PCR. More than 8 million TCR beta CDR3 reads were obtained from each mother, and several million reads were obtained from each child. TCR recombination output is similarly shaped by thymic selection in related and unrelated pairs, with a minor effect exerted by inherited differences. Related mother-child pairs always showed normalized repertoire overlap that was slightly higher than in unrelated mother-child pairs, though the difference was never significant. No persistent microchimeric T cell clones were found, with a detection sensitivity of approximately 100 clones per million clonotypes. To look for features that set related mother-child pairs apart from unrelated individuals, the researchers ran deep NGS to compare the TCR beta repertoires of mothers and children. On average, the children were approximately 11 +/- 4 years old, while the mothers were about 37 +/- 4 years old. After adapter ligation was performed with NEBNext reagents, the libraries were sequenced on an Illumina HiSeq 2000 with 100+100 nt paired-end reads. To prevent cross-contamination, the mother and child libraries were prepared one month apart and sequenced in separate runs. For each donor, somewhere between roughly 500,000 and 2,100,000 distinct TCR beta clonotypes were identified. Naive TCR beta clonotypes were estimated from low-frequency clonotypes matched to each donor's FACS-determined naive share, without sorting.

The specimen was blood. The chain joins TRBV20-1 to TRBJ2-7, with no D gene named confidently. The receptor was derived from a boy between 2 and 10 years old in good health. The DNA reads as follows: TGCAGTGCTAGAGGATTGGAGTTCTCCTACGAGCAGTACTTC. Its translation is CSARGLEFSYEQYF.